The 17 T cell receptor beta chains below come from one sample, sequenced in a study of early T cells in non-severe SARS-CoV-2 infection. TCRdb re-analysed the 5' RACE reads in MiXCR, keeping a single row per CDR3 protein. The repertoire has under 90,000 distinct CDR3 sequences, around 15% of them found once; the top ten carry under 7.5%. The sequencing sample was made of whole blood. All receptors derive from an adult who was a healthcare worker with PCR-confirmed SARS-CoV-2 infection or an uninfected control (not recorded which).

This clonotype was observed a few times. This rearrangement joins TRBV12-3 or TRBV12-4 to TRBJ2-1; TRBD2 might be the D (7 bases). The CDR3 consists of 16 residues. The V gene lost 6 bases and the J gene lost 1 base, with 16 bases spanning the gap. The CDR3 DNA reads TGTGCCAGCAGCCGCTTTGGGGGGGCATCCTACAATGAGCAGTTCTTC. This sequence encodes CASSRFGGASYNEQFF.

The chain employs TRBV4-1 and TRBJ1-1, with 8 bases lining up with TRBD1. CDR3 size: 15 residues. After removal of 3 bases from V and 3 bases from J, the junction contained 6 bases not matched to a gene. CDR1 MGHRA and CDR2 YSYEKL come from the germline V gene. The CDR3: CASSHFTGGHTEAFF. The CDR3 region has the DNA TGCGCCAGCAGCCATTTTACAGGGGGACACACTGAAGCTTTCTTT.

This clonotype was recorded once. The rearrangement uses TRBV28 and TRBJ1-5; 10 nucleotides agree with TRBD1. V lost 5 bases, J lost 7 bases, and 5 bases stayed unmatched. Germline-derived CDR1 and CDR2 are MDHEN and SYDVKM. The CDR3 has 14 amino acids. The CDR3 sequence: CASSPGTGEQPQHF. DNA for the CDR3: TGTGCCAGCAGTCCCGGGACAGGGGAACAGCCCCAGCATTTT.

This clonotype was counted between two and nine times. The CDR3 region is CSGQGVPYNEQFF. Here the CDR3 DNA reads TGCAGCGGCCAGGGGGTACCCTACAATGAGCAGTTCTTC. The chain carries TRBV29-1 and TRBJ2-1, with 7 bases identical to TRBD1. J lost 2 bases, V lost 7 bases, and 5 bases had no gene match. Germline lookup yields CDR1 SQVTM and CDR2 ANQGSEA. This CDR3 spans 13 amino acids.

There are many counts of this clonotype. This chain connects TRBV6-4 to TRBJ1-5; possible D gene TRBD1, 5 bases. CDR3 length: 13 residues. Trimming shortened V by 6 bases and J by 4 bases, and 10 bases separated the two germline ends. Per the germline V gene, CDR1 is MRHNA and CDR2 is SNTAGT. The chain's CDR3 is CASSMEGNQPQHF. DNA of the CDR3: TGTGCCAGCAGCATGGAGGGGAATCAGCCCCAGCATTTT.

This clonotype was seen ten or more times. CDR3 sequence: CASSSEKGGFAHNEQFF. In DNA, the CDR3 is TGTGCCAGCAGCTCGGAGAAGGGAGGTTTCGCCCACAATGAGCAGTTCTTC. V and J are TRBV28 and TRBJ2-1; D is perhaps TRBD2 (6 bases). This CDR3 region has 17 residues. Trimming shortened V by 6 bases and J by 5 bases, and 23 bases separated the two germline ends. Germline CDR1 is MDHEN and CDR2 is SYDVKM.

The chain carries TRBV12-3 or TRBV12-4 and TRBJ1-4; the D gene is possibly TRBD1 (5 bases). This CDR3 is 12 amino acids long. Trimming shortened V by 7 bases and J by 8 bases, and 11 bases separated the two germline ends. The CDR3 is CASTRGWEKLFF. For the CDR3, the DNA is TGTGCCAGCACTCGGGGCTGGGAAAAACTGTTTTTT.

V is TRBV10-3 and J is TRBJ2-5; D is ambiguous. Germline CDR1 and CDR2: ENHRY and SYGVKD. Deletions cut 2 bases from V and 5 bases from J, with 6 bases between. This CDR3 spans 12 amino acids. The CDR3 DNA reads as TGTGCCATCAGTGAGCCCCTCGAGACCCAGTACTTC. Protein product: CAISEPLETQYF.

This clonotype showed up just a few times. The rearrangement joins TRBV6-2 or TRBV6-3 to TRBJ1-1; D gene uncertain. V lost 2 bases and J 5 bases, leaving 9 bases between the germline ends. The germline CDR1 and CDR2 sequences are MNHEY and SVGEGT. The CDR3 is made up of 13 amino acids. CDR3 in DNA: TGTGCCAGCAGTTACAGGACGGTAACTGAAGCTTTCTTT. It specifies CASSYRTVTEAFF.

This rearrangement joins TRBV5-5 to TRBJ2-5; a possible D gene is TRBD2 (6 bases). The V gene's germline CDR1 is SGHKS and CDR2 YYEKEE (reference sequence). The V and J ends lost 2 bases and 1 base respectively, with 12 bases between them. The CDR3 is 15 amino acids. This chain's CDR3 is CASSFRAGPQETQYF. CDR3 nucleotides: TGTGCCAGCAGCTTTAGGGCGGGGCCCCAAGAGACCCAGTACTTC.

This clonotype was counted between two and nine times. The chain couples TRBV29-1 to TRBJ2-7, with D perhaps being TRBD1 or TRBD2 (5 bases each). Germline V gene sequence: CDR1 SQVTM, CDR2 ANQGSEA. CDR3 length: 14 amino acids. Trimming removed 3 bases at V and 0 bases at J, with 12 bases between. CDR3 nucleotides: TGCAGCGTTGAGGAGAGGGGAAGCTCCTACGAGCAGTACTTC. Encoded protein: CSVEERGSSYEQYF.

This clonotype appeared many times. The V gene is TRBV10-3, the J gene TRBJ1-1, with a possible D match to TRBD1 (6 bases). Trimming left V 0 bases short and J 0 bases short, with 14 bases between. Germline values: CDR1 ENHRY, CDR2 SYGVKD. CDR3 size: 17 residues. CDR3 amino acids: CAISESSRRTVNTEAFF. The CDR3 bases are TGTGCCATCAGTGAGTCTAGTAGGCGGACAGTGAACACTGAAGCTTTCTTT.

Only a few counts were recorded for this clonotype. The chain carries TRBV18 and TRBJ1-3, with D possibly matching TRBD1 (6 bases). Germline-derived CDR1 and CDR2 are KGHSH and LQKENI. The CDR3 spans 19 residues. Trimming took 4 bases from V and 0 from J, leaving 22 bases between them. The CDR3 loop is CASSLSDPGHRTSGNTIYF. DNA of the CDR3: TGTGCCAGCTCACTCTCTGATCCGGGACATCGCACCTCTGGAAACACCATATATTTT.

This clonotype was seen a few times. The chain employs TRBV20-1 and TRBJ2-3; weak D call: TRBD1 (6 bases). CDR1 and CDR2 from the germline V gene are DFQATT and SNEGSKA (reference sequence). CDR3 length: 17 amino acids. Between the trimmed V and J ends, which lost 0 bases and 0 bases, there was a span of 16 bases. The chain's CDR3 is CSARDGRGYSSTDTQYF. In DNA form, the CDR3 reads TGCAGTGCTAGAGACGGCAGGGGCTACTCTAGCACAGATACGCAGTATTTT.

CDR3 sequence: CASSQAPGQALYGYTF. DNA for the CDR3: TGCGCCAGCAGCCAAGCTCCGGGACAGGCACTCTATGGCTACACCTTC. The chain combines TRBV4-1 with TRBJ1-2; 8 bases fit TRBD1. The CDR3 consists of 16 residues. CDR1 MGHRA and CDR2 YSYEKL come from the germline V gene. The trim removed 1 base at V and 4 bases at J, leaving 8 bases unmatched.

This chain links TRBV11-2 with TRBJ2-1; TRBD1 aligns across 9 bases. The CDR3 is made up of 14 amino acids. The V and J ends lost 5 bases and 6 bases, in that order; junction bases with no gene match: 5. CDR1 SGHAT and CDR2 FQNNGV come from the germline V gene. The DNA of the CDR3 is TGTGCCAGCAGCCTACAGGGGGCCGGCAATGAGCAGTTCTTC. Translated: CASSLQGAGNEQFF. The full variable domain, in which reference TRBV11-2 and TRBJ2-1 provide the parts outside the CDR3, is EAGVAQSPRYKIIEKRQSVAFWCNPISGHATLYWYQQILGQGPKLLIQFQNNGVVDDSQLPKDRFSAERLKGVDSTLKIQPAKLEDSAVYLCASSLQGAGNEQFFGPGTRLTVL.

The chain couples TRBV11-2 to TRBJ1-1; 9 bases are a match to TRBD1. The germline V gene has CDR1 SGHAT and CDR2 FQNNGV. Trimming removed 4 bases from V and 4 bases from J; junction bases left unmatched: 7. CDR3 length equals 15 residues. The CDR3 DNA is TGTGCCAGCAGCTCCCTACAGGGGGCGGTCACTGAAGCTTTCTTT. It specifies CASSSLQGAVTEAFF.